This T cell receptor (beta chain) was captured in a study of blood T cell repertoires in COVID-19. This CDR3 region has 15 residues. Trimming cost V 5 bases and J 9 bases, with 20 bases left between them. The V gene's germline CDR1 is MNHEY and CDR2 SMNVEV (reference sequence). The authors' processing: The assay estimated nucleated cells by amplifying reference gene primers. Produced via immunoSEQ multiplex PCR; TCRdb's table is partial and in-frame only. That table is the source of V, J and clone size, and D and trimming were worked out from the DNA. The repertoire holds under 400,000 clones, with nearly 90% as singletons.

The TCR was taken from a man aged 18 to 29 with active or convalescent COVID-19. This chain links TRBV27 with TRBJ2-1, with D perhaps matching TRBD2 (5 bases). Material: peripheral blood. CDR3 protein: CASSPRGAGGGEQFF. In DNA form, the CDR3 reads TGTGCCAGCAGTCCCCGGGGAGCCGGCGGCGGTGAGCAGTTCTTC.